This TCR beta chain was profiled in a study of T cell repertoires in cytomegalovirus infection. The study, taken as a whole, reports: CMV-specific TCR beta clonotypes restricted by HLA-C were the ones dominating the ex vivo response.

Concerning this clonotype itself: Antigen specificity is unknown.

TCRdb ran MiXCR on the reads and lists one entry per CDR3 protein. The sample records around 530,000 distinct CDR3 sequences, about a quarter being singletons. The CDR3 spans 16 residues. The trim removed 4 bases at V and 0 bases at J, leaving 6 bases unmatched. Germline values: CDR1 SEHNR, CDR2 FQNEAQ (reference sequence). The V gene is TRBV7-9, the J gene TRBJ1-5; 7 bases line up with TRBD1. This sequence was found in a human donor in good health (CMV status not recorded). Some clones in this sample may be carry-over from other donors' samples. Sequenced material: PBMCs. The chain's CDR3 is CASSSQGGDSNQPQHF. For the CDR3, the DNA is TGTGCCAGCAGCTCCCAGGGGGGGGATAGCAATCAGCCCCAGCATTTT.